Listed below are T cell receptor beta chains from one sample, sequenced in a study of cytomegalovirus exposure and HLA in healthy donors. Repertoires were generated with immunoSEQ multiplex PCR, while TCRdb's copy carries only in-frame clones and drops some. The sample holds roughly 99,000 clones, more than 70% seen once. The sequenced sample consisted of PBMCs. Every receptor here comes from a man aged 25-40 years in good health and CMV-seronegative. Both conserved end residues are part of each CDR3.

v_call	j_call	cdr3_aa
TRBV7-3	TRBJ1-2	CASSLNSREGYGYTF
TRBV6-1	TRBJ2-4	CASSETGAGQYF
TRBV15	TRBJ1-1	CATSLLSTTEAFF
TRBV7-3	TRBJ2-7	CASSLGGGPGYEQYF
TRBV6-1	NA	CASSELQLSGRSYEQYF
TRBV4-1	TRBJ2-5	CASSHVGQGLETQYF
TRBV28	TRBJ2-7	CASIAGLAGVSYEQYF
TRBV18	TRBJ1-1	CASSPPKNTEAFF
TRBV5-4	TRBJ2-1	CASSSQGGVINEQFF
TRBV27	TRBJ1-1	CASQFLGGVEAFF
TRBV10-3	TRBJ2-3	CAIRDTPGREGTDTQYF
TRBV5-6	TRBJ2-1	CASSLVRGWNEQFF
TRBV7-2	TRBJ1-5	CASSFAGGREQPQHF
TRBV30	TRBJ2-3	CAVRQALSSTDTQYF
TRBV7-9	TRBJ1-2	CASSFGEAFGYTF
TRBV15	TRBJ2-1	CATSKRLQYNEQFF
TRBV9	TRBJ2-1	CASSVGKASGGPYNEQFF
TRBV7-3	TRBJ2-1	CASSLNPTSGANNEQFF
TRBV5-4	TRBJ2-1	CASRGASGSSYNEQFF
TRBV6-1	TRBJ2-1	CASSQEQINTGLLLYNEQFF
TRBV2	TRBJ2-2	CASTKADGTNTGELFF
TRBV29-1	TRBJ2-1	CSVPALSGYNEQFF
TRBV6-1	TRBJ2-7	CASSEALPRSSYEQYF
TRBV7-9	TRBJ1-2	CASSQHRDRESYGYTF
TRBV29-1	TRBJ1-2	CSVDSDREGGNYGYTF
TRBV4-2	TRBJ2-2	CASSQASGGTGELFF
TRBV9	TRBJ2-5	CASSAGLAGSFEETQYF
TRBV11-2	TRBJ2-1	CASSPAYEQFF
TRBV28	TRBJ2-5	CVSSFVGGVETQYF
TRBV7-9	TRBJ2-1	CASSPEDRGSNEQFF
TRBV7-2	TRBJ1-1	CASSSRSTGEAFF
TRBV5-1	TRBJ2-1	CASSGLAGGLRNEQFF
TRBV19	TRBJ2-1	CASSPGTVGYNEQFF
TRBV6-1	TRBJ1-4	CASSVSLSNEKLFF
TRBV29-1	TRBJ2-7	CSVTIGTSVSEQYF
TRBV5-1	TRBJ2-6	CASSSINQWSGAGANVLTF
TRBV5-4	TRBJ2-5	CASSSPGTSGQETQYF
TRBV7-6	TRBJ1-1	CASSLDEGFGTEAFF
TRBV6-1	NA	CASTGAGQLGYEQYF
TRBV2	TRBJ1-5	CASTAVDRDDQPQHF
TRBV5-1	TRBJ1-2	CASSLGTGLPYGYTF
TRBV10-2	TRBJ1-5	CASSDGDRLYQPQHF
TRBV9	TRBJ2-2	CASSARTSGTGELFF
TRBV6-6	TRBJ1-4	CASKQGNEKLFF
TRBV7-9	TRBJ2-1	CASSLGGRNEQFF
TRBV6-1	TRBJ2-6	CASSARDFSGANVLTF
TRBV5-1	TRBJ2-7	CASSTTSGRLEQYF
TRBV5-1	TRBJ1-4	CASSSQGAEEKLFF
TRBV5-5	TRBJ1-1	CASSSPPTGDAFF
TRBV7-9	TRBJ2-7	CASSPGLAGVHEQYF
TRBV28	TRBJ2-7	CASSTFGAGRVEQYF
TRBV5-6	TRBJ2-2	CASSLRDRGLTGELFF
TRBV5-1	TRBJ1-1	CASSSGPTNTEAFF
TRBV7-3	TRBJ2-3	CASSGGQPSTDTQYF